The clone carrying this T cell receptor beta chain was seen only a few times. The antigen remains undetermined. The data derive from a study of identical twins. Study-wide results and caveats: High-abundance cord blood beta clonotypes had fewer insertions; memory repertoires showed none.

V shed 7 bases and J shed 6 bases, with 10 bases lying between them. This CDR3 contains 10 residues. From germline, CDR1 is DFQATT and CDR2 SNEGSKA (reference sequence). TCRdb re-called the 5' RACE reads through MiXCR, storing one row per CDR3 protein. This sample has some 900,000 distinct CDR3 sequences; over 9% occur once, and the top ten carry roughly 1.5%. Another study also made use of these data, one on yellow fever vaccine responses in identical twins.

The TCR sequence derives from a woman aged 18-29 years in good health. V and J are TRBV20-1 and TRBJ2-7, with D uncertain. Material: PBMCs. In DNA, the CDR3 is TGCAGTGAACCCCCTCTCGAGCAGTACTTC. Translated, it gives CSEPPLEQYF.